This is a list of T cell receptor beta chains from one sample in a study of Graves' ophthalmopathy and Graves' hyperthyroidism. TCRdb re-analysed the multiplex PCR reads in MiXCR, keeping a single row per CDR3 protein. The sample holds hundreds of thousands of distinct CDR3 sequences, around a fifth seen once. Sequenced: peripheral blood. These receptors were obtained from a woman aged 18-30 years with stable Graves' hyperthyroidism. Each CDR3 is given with its conserved first and last residue.

cdr3_length j_call v_call cdr3_aa
18 TRBJ2-7 TRBV4-2 CASSQEIRLAGPSYEQYF
13 TRBJ2-2 TRBV6-1 CASSQDGVGELFF
13 TRBJ1-5 TRBV20-1 CSAGTGESQPQHF
10 TRBJ1-2 TRBV30 CAWGIYGYTF
14 TRBJ2-7 TRBV12-3/TRBV12-4 CASSLSGTFYEQYF
15 TRBJ2-7 TRBV6-1 CASSEPADRAYEQYF
14 TRBJ2-7 TRBV28 CASSPPTPAYEQYF
14 TRBJ1-1 TRBV12-3/TRBV12-4 CASSYGAGGSEAFF
17 TRBJ1-5 TRBV25-1 CASSGFGTGASNQPQHF
12 TRBJ1-3 TRBV20-1 CSALGVGNTIYF
14 TRBJ1-3 TRBV13 CASTGQLSGNTIYF
16 TRBJ2-7 TRBV20-1 CSAATGFYLGESEQYF
13 TRBJ1-2 TRBV28 CASSLLDNYGYTF
14 TRBJ2-7 TRBV15 CATSRNRGRYEQYF
11 TRBJ2-7 TRBV12-3/TRBV12-4 CASRNFREQYF